A selection of T cell receptor beta chains follows, all from one sample in a study of shared T cell receptors in the human thymus. Clones were read by immunoSEQ multiplex PCR, and TCRdb kept only the in-frame ones, dropping some. The top ten hold approximately 0.013% of the sample, which has roughly 550,000 clones, around 78% seen once. These data were also filed under a second study, of human thymus T cells.

Sequenced: thymocytes. The receptors were gathered from a boy under three years old with a congenital heart defect. The CDR3 runs from the conserved cysteine through the conserved F or W. A D gene is named only where the DNA matches it firmly. Some rows have no size entry. The others give once, few or many, or a class for an expanded clone.

cdr3_length	v_call	clone_size	j_call	d_call	cdr3_aa	cdr3_nt
16	TRBV15	-	TRBJ2-1	TRBD2	CATSRPPGLVSDEQFF	TGTGCCACCAGCAGACCTCCGGGACTAGTATCTGATGAGCAGTTCTTC
12	TRBV29-1	-	TRBJ2-7	-	CSALGHSYEQYF	TGCAGCGCCCTTGGACACTCCTACGAGCAGTACTTC
15	TRBV4-2	-	TRBJ1-5	-	CASSQEEGSNQPQHF	TGTGCCAGCAGCCAAGAGGAGGGTAGCAATCAGCCCCAGCATTTT
14	TRBV7-3	few	TRBJ2-3	-	CASSLAGSTDTQYF	TGTGCCAGCAGCTTAGCAGGATCCACAGATACGCAGTATTTT
12	TRBV6-4	-	TRBJ2-7	-	CASFGRSDEQYF	TGTGCCAGCTTCGGGAGAAGCGACGAGCAGTACTTC
12	TRBV7-8	few	TRBJ1-1	-	CASSIQNTEAFF	TGTGCCAGCAGCATCCAAAACACTGAAGCTTTCTTT
15	TRBV15	-	TRBJ1-2	-	CATSRDGGANYGYTF	TGTGCCACCAGCAGAGATGGGGGGGCTAACTATGGCTACACCTTC
13	TRBV7-9	-	TRBJ1-3	-	CASSFFSGNTIYF	TGTGCCAGCAGCTTCTTCTCTGGAAACACCATATATTTT
13	TRBV7-9	-	TRBJ2-7	TRBD1	CASSFGDSHEQYF	TGTGCCAGCAGCTTCGGGGACAGTCACGAGCAGTACTTC
14	TRBV28	-	TRBJ1-2	-	CASLDLGRTNGYTF	TGTGCCAGTCTAGACCTGGGGCGGACTAATGGCTACACCTTC
16	TRBV7-2	once	TRBJ2-7	-	CASSLVSGGHTYEQYF	TGTGCCAGCAGCTTAGTGTCGGGCGGGCACACGTACGAGCAGTACTTC
12	TRBV29-1	-	TRBJ1-2	-	CSALALRYGYTF	TGCAGCGCTCTAGCCCTCCGCTATGGCTACACCTTC
13	TRBV6-6	-	TRBJ2-3	-	CASVDTSTDTQYF	TGTGCCAGCGTCGACACGAGCACAGATACGCAGTATTTT
15	TRBV29-1	once	TRBJ2-1	-	CSMYRVSLSYNEQFF	TGCAGCATGTACAGGGTTTCCCTCTCCTACAATGAGCAGTTCTTC
14	TRBV19	-	TRBJ2-7	-	CASTNIPHTGEQYF	TGTGCCAGTACCAATATCCCCCACACGGGCGAGCAGTACTTC
14	TRBV5-8	once	TRBJ2-7	-	CASSLQGISDEQYF	TGTGCCAGCAGCTTGCAGGGAATATCCGACGAGCAGTACTTC
16	TRBV9	-	TRBJ2-1	-	CASSPPRTHFYNEQFF	TGTGCCAGCAGCCCCCCTAGGACACATTTCTACAATGAGCAGTTCTTC
20	TRBV6-1	once	TRBJ2-7	TRBD2	CASSEDCRTSGVHNGREQYF	TGTGCCAGCAGTGAAGACTGCCGGACTAGCGGGGTGCACAACGGCCGCGAGCAGTACTTC
16	TRBV5-1	-	TRBJ2-7	TRBD1	CASTSPRTGGPYEQYF	TGCGCCAGCACCTCCCCCCGGACAGGAGGTCCCTACGAGCAGTACTTC
15	TRBV5-1	-	TRBJ2-7	TRBD1	CASSLRDRGPYEQYF	TGCGCCAGCAGTCTCCGGGACAGGGGGCCCTACGAGCAGTACTTC
18	TRBV5-1	-	TRBJ2-1	TRBD1	CASSLLGCGTGIYNEQFF	TGCGCCAGCAGCTTGTTGGGATGCGGGACAGGGATATACAATGAGCAGTTCTTC
14	TRBV15	-	TRBJ1-3	-	CATRGAGPGNTIYF	TGTGCCACCAGAGGCGCAGGGCCAGGAAACACCATATATTTT
14	TRBV7-9	-	TRBJ2-7	-	CASSLPRGYHEQYF	TGTGCCAGCAGCTTACCCCGGGGTTACCACGAGCAGTACTTC
10	TRBV7-9	once	TRBJ1-2	-	CASSLLGYTF	TGTGCCAGCAGCTTACTTGGCTACACCTTC
14	TRBV6-1	-	TRBJ1-5	TRBD1	CATTPGQGRQPQHF	TGTGCCACCACACCCGGACAGGGACGCCAGCCCCAGCATTTT
18	TRBV25-1	-	TRBJ2-4	TRBD2	CASSEPHGTSRKGNIQYF	TGTGCCAGCAGTGAACCCCACGGGACTAGCCGAAAAGGGAACATTCAGTACTTC
11	TRBV7-7	-	TRBJ1-3	-	CASSSGGPIYF	TGTGCTAGCAGCTCAGGAGGGCCAATATATTTT
16	TRBV4-1	-	TRBJ1-2	TRBD1	CASSQSHGQGVRGYTF	TGCGCCAGCAGCCAGTCACACGGACAGGGAGTTCGTGGCTACACCTTC
15	TRBV4-3	once	TRBJ2-7	TRBD2	CASSHLAGGTYEQYF	TGCGCCAGCAGCCACCTTGCGGGGGGGACCTACGAGCAGTACTTC
17	TRBV4-1	-	TRBJ1-3	TRBD1	CASSRGQGTLSGNTIYF	TGCGCCAGCAGCCGGGGACAGGGAACACTCTCTGGAAACACCATATATTTT
14	TRBV27	few	TRBJ2-7	TRBD1	CASSPADRNYEQYF	TGTGCCAGCAGCCCAGCGGACAGGAACTACGAGCAGTACTTC
16	TRBV19	once	TRBJ2-1	-	CASSALGGGSYNEQFF	TGTGCCAGTAGTGCCCTGGGAGGGGGCTCCTACAATGAGCAGTTCTTC
16	TRBV19	-	TRBJ2-1	TRBD2	CASSYTSGRRYNEQFF	TGTGCCAGTAGTTATACTAGCGGGAGGCGGTACAATGAGCAGTTCTTC
18	TRBV27	-	TRBJ2-7	TRBD2	CASSLSSGPPMSSYEQYF	TGTGCCAGCAGTTTATCTAGCGGGCCGCCGATGAGCTCCTACGAGCAGTACTTC
17	TRBV19	-	TRBJ2-2	TRBD2	CATKGLAGGPDTGELFF	TGTGCCACCAAAGGACTAGCGGGAGGGCCGGACACCGGGGAGCTGTTTTTT
16	TRBV4-3	once	TRBJ2-3	-	CASSQAAGRFTDTQYF	TGCGCCAGCAGCCAAGCGGCGGGACGATTCACAGATACGCAGTATTTT
16	TRBV7-9	few	TRBJ1-4	-	CASSWVGEPTNEKLFF	TGTGCCAGCAGCTGGGTGGGAGAGCCAACTAATGAAAAACTGTTTTTT
15	TRBV6-5	-	TRBJ1-1	-	CASSYSRTPNTEAFF	TGTGCCAGCAGTTACTCTCGGACACCGAACACTGAAGCTTTCTTT
15	TRBV27	-	TRBJ1-4	TRBD1	CASSLRDREGEKLFF	TGTGCCAGCAGTTTACGGGACAGGGAGGGTGAAAAACTGTTTTTT
13	TRBV7-9	-	TRBJ2-7	TRBD2	CASSLSTSSVQYF	TGTGCCAGCAGCTTGTCGACTAGCTCGGTGCAGTACTTC
12	TRBV6-5	-	TRBJ2-7	-	CASSYAGNEQYF	TGTGCCAGCAGTTACGCGGGGAACGAGCAGTACTTC
15	TRBV29-1	-	TRBJ2-7	-	CSAELPRGETYEQYF	TGCAGCGCCGAGCTCCCAAGGGGCGAGACCTACGAGCAGTACTTC
17	TRBV15	-	TRBJ2-1	TRBD2	CATREGLAGGSYNEQFF	TGTGCCACCAGGGAGGGACTAGCGGGTGGGTCCTACAATGAGCAGTTCTTC
16	TRBV10-3	-	TRBJ2-2	TRBD2	CAIPGRTSGNIGELFF	TGTGCCATCCCGGGGCGGACTAGCGGGAACATCGGGGAGCTGTTTTTT
15	TRBV11-2	-	TRBJ1-3	TRBD1	CASSLGQLSGNTIYF	TGTGCCAGCAGCCTGGGACAGCTCTCTGGAAACACCATATATTTT
16	TRBV27	-	TRBJ2-1	-	CASSLWREGCYNEQFF	TGTGCCAGCAGTTTATGGCGAGAGGGTTGCTACAATGAGCAGTTCTTC